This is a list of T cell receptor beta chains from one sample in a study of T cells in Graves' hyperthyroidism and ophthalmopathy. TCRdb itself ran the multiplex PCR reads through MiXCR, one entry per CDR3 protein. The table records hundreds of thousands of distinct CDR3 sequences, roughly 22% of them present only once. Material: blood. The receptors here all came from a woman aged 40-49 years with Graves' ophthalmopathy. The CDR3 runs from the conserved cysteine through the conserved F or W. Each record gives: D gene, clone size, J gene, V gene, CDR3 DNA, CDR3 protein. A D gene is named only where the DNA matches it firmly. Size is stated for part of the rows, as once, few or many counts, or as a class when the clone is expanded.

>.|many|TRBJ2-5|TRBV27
TGTGCCAGCAGTTGGCGGCAAAAAGAGGCCCAGTACTTC
CASSWRQKEAQYF
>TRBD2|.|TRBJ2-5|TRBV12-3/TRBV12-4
TGTGCCAGCAGTCGTAGCGGGAGGGCCGGCGAGACCCAGTACTTC
CASSRSGRAGETQYF
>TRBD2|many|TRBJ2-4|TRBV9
TGTGCCAGCAGCGTAGCGGGAGGGTCCGGAAACATTCAGTACTTC
CASSVAGGSGNIQYF
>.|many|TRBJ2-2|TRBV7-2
TGTGCCAGCAGACCCGGGTCGCTGAACACCGGGGAGCTGTTTTTT
CASRPGSLNTGELFF
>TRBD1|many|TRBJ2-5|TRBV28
TGTGCCAGCAGTTTTGTGGACAGGGGGAAGACCCAGTACTTC
CASSFVDRGKTQYF
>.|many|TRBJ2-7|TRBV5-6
TGTGCCAGCACCGACGGGGGTTACGAGCAGTACTTC
CASTDGGYEQYF
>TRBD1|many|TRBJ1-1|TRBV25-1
TGTGCCAGCAGTGAGACAGGGTTGAACACTGAAGCTTTCTTT
CASSETGLNTEAFF
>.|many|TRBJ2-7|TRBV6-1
TGTGCCAGCAGCCCCCAGGGGACCTACGAGCAGTACTTC
CASSPQGTYEQYF
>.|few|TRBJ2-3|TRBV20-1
TGCAGTGCTAGAGCCCTAAGGGGGGGCACAGATACGCAGTATTTT
CSARALRGGTDTQYF
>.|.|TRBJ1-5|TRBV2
TGTGCCAGCAGTCTTCAGGAAAGGGGCTATCAGCCCCAGCATTTT
CASSLQERGYQPQHF
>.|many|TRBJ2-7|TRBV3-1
TGTGCCAGCAGCCAAGATCACCAGAGGGCCTACGAGCAGTACTTC
CASSQDHQRAYEQYF
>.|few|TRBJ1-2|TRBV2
TGTGCCAGCAGTGATTGGGGCGCTAACTATGGCTACACCTTC
CASSDWGANYGYTF
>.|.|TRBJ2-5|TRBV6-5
TGTGCCAGCAGTTCTAGCAGGTTCCCAGAGACCCAGTACTTC
CASSSSRFPETQYF
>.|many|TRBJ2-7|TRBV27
TGTGCCAGCAGTTTGGGAGCGGCCTACGAGCAGTACTTC
CASSLGAAYEQYF
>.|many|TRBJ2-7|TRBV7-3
TGTGCCAGCAGCTTGTGGGGCGGGGAGTCCTACGAGCAGTACTTC
CASSLWGGESYEQYF
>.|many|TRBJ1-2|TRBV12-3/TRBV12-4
TGTGCCAGCAGTTTCTACGCCTCCCCCTCTATTGGCTACACCTTC
CASSFYASPSIGYTF
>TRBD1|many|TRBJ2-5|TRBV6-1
TGTGCCAGCAGTGACCAGGGGGAAGGCGAAGAGACCCAGTACTTC
CASSDQGEGEETQYF
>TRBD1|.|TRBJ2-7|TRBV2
TGTGCCAGCAGTCAGTACAGGGGTTCCTACGAGCAGTACTTC
CASSQYRGSYEQYF
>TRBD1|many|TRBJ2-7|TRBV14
TGTGCCAGCAGCACCGACAGGGCGCGACAGTACTTC
CASSTDRARQYF
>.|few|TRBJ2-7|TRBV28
TGTGCCAGCTCGGTGCCGTATACCTACGAGCAGTACTTC
CASSVPYTYEQYF
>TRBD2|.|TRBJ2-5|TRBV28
TGTGCCAGCAGCCGGACTAGCGGGGGGGCAAAGACCCAGTACTTC
CASSRTSGGAKTQYF
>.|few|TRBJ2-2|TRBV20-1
TGCAGTGCTACGACAGGGAGGAGCACCGGGGAGCTGTTTTTT
CSATTGRSTGELFF
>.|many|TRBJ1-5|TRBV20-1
TGCAGTGCTCCGACGGGTTTTAGCAATCAGCCCCAGCATTTT
CSAPTGFSNQPQHF
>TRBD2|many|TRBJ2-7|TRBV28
TGTGCCAGCAGCCAACCCGGGACAGAGGGACTAGCGGAAGTCTACGAGCAGTACTTC
CASSQPGTEGLAEVYEQYF
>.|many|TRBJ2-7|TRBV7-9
TGTGCCAGCAGCCAATCGGGGGAACGAAGCGAGCAGTACTTC
CASSQSGERSEQYF
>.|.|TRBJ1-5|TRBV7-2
TGTGCCAGCAGCTTAGCGCCAGGGCAGCCCCAGCATTTT
CASSLAPGQPQHF
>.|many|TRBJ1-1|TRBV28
TGTGCCAGCACTTCACAAGAGAACACTGAAGCTTTCTTT
CASTSQENTEAFF
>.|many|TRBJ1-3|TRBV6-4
TGTGCCAGCAGTGAACTTAGTACACAGGATGGAAACACCATATATTTT
CASSELSTQDGNTIYF
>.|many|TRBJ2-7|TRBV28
TGTGCCAGCAGTATCGGTATCGAGCAGTACTTC
CASSIGIEQYF
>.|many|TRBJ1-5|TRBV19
TGTGCCAGCTCTGACAGTCGCCGGGGCAATCAGCCCCAGCATTTT
CASSDSRRGNQPQHF
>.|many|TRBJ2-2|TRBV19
TGTGCCAGTAGTATTGGGGGATGGACCGGGGAGCTGTTTTTT
CASSIGGWTGELFF
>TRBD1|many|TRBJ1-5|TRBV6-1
TGTGCCAGCAGTGAGGCGGGACAGGGCCCTAATCAGCCCCAGCATTTT
CASSEAGQGPNQPQHF
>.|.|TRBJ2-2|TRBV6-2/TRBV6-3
TGTGCCAGCAGTTCCGAGACAGCGACCGGGGAGCTGTCTTTT
CASSSETATGELSF
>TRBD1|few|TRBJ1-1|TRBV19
TGTGCCAGTAGTAACAGGGGGCATCACACTGAAGCTTTCTTT
CASSNRGHHTEAFF
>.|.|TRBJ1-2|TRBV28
TGTGCCAGCAGTCCCGGGAATGCTAACTATGGCTACACCTTC
CASSPGNANYGYTF
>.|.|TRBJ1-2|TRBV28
TGTGCCAGCAGCCCCGACGGGGTGACAGCCCTCACCTTC
CASSPDGVTALTF
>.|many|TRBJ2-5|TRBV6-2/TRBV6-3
TGTGCCAGCAGTTACTCGGTGCCTCGGAGGGAGACCCAGTACTTC
CASSYSVPRRETQYF
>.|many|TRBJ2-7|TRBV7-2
TGTGCCAGCAGCTTACCGGGACTGAGTCAGCAGCAGTACTTC
CASSLPGLSQQQYF
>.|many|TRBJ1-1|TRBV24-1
TGTGCCACCAGTGATTGGGGCACTGAAGCTTTCTTT
CATSDWGTEAFF
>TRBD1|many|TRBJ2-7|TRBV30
TGTGCCTGGAGTCCCGGGACAGGGATCTACGAGCAGTACTTC
CAWSPGTGIYEQYF
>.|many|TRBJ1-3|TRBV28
TGTGCCAGCAGTTTACCGCTCGGAAACACCATATATTTT
CASSLPLGNTIYF
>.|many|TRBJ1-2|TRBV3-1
TGTGCCAGCGGGATGAGCTCCGGCTTCGGCGGCTACACCTTC
CASGMSSGFGGYTF
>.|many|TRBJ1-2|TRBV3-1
TGTGCCAGCAGCCCCCCTTCTGGCGGCTACACCTTC
CASSPPSGGYTF
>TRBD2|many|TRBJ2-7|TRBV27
TGTGCCAGCAGTTTATCAGCGGGGAACCCCTACGAGCAGTACTTC
CASSLSAGNPYEQYF
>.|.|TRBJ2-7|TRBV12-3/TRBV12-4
TGTGCCAGCAGTTTATTTTTAGGCTACGAGCAGTACTTC
CASSLFLGYEQYF
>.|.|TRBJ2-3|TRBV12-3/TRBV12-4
TGTGCCAGTTCCTGGGGGGGCAGGGTCACAGATACGCAGTATTTT
CASSWGGRVTDTQYF
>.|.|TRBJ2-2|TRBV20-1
TGCAGTGCTAGAGATCCAGCGGCGGCCAACACCGGGGAGCTGTATTTT
CSARDPAAANTGELYF
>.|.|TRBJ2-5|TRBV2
TGTGCCAGCAGTGAGGCTATCTTTGGTGGCGGGACCCAGTACTTC
CASSEAIFGGGTQYF
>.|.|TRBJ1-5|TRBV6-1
TGTGCCAGCAGTGAAGTAGGTGGGATTAGCAATCAGCCCCAGCATTTT
CASSEVGGISNQPQHF
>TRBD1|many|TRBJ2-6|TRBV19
TGTGCCAGTAGTCCCGGGACAGGGCGCTCTGGGGCCAACGTCCTGACTTTC
CASSPGTGRSGANVLTF
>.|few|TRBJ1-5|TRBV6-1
TGTGCCAGCAGTGAAGCGCGGTTTGAGAATCAGCCCCAGCATTTT
CASSEARFENQPQHF
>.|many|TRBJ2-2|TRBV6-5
TGTGCCAGCACCCTAGGGAGCGGGGAGCTGTTTTTT
CASTLGSGELFF
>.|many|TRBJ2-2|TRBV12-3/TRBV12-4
TGTGCCAGCAGTTTTAACCCAACAACCGGGGAGCTGTTTTTT
CASSFNPTTGELFF
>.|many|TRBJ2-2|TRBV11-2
TGTGCCAGCAGCTATGGAGCCGGGGAGCTGTTTTTT
CASSYGAGELFF
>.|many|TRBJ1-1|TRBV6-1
TGTGCCAGCACCCCCGGTGGGATGGCCACTGAAGCTTTCTTT
CASTPGGMATEAFF
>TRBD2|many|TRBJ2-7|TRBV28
TGTGCCAGCAGCTCAACCCTTAGCGGGAGGGGTAGGCAGTACTTC
CASSSTLSGRGRQYF
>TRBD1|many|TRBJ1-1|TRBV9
TGTGCCAGCAGCAAGACAGGGGGGAACACTGAAGCTTTCTTT
CASSKTGGNTEAFF
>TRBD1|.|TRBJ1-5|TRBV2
TGTGTCAGCAGCCCTAGACAGGGCGGCGGCAATCAGCCCCAGCATTTT
CVSSPRQGGGNQPQHF
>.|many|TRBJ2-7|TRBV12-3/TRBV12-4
TGTGCCAGCAGCCCGACCCGAGGAACAAACTACGAGCAGTACTTC
CASSPTRGTNYEQYF
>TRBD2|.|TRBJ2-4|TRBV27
TGTGCCAGCAGTTTATCTCCCGGGACTAGCGGGAAGGCGAACATTCAGCACTTC
CASSLSPGTSGKANIQHF